This is a list of T cell receptor beta chains from one sample in a study of radiotherapy plus CTLA-4 blockade in lung cancer. TCRdb's table, derived via immunoSEQ multiplex PCR, lists solely in-frame clones and lacks some. Among 95,000 to 150,000 clones listed, 80% to 90% were seen once. The sequencing here drew on peripheral blood, taken from a patient treated with radiotherapy plus ipilimumab. The receptors originated from a human donor with non-small cell lung cancer that progressed on radiotherapy plus ipilimumab. Both conserved end residues are part of each CDR3. The order of the fields is clone size, CDR3 length, J gene, V gene, D gene, CDR3 DNA, CDR3 protein. The D gene is left open where the match is weak. Clone size, where shown, is once, few, many, or a class for clones that have expanded.

abundance: .
len: 18
j_gene: TRBJ2-3
v_gene: TRBV4-2
d_gene: TRBD2
CDR3nt: TGTGCCAGCAGCCAAGAGGCCCCCGCTAGCGGGAGACCAGATACGCAGTATTTT
CDR3aa: CASSQEAPASGRPDTQYF

abundance: .
len: 15
j_gene: TRBJ1-4
v_gene: TRBV6-5
d_gene: .
CDR3nt: TGTGCCAGCAGTTACACAATTGCAACTAATGAAAAACTGTTTTTT
CDR3aa: CASSYTIATNEKLFF

abundance: .
len: 15
j_gene: TRBJ1-4
v_gene: TRBV6-5
d_gene: TRBD1
CDR3nt: TGTGCCAGCAGATCCAACAGGGGAAAGCGTGAAAAACTGTTTTTT
CDR3aa: CASRSNRGKREKLFF

abundance: .
len: 14
j_gene: TRBJ2-7
v_gene: TRBV18
d_gene: .
CDR3nt: TGTGCCAGCTCCGGGACTCGGAGCTCCTACGAGCAGTACTTC
CDR3aa: CASSGTRSSYEQYF

abundance: once
len: 13
j_gene: TRBJ2-7
v_gene: TRBV18
d_gene: TRBD2
CDR3nt: TGTGCCAGCTCACGGACTAGCAGTTACGAGCAGTACTTC
CDR3aa: CASSRTSSYEQYF

abundance: .
len: 15
j_gene: TRBJ2-5
v_gene: TRBV19
d_gene: .
CDR3nt: TGTGCCAGTAGTACCGAGTGGGGAGGGGGAGAGACCCAGTACTTC
CDR3aa: CASSTEWGGGETQYF

abundance: .
len: 15
j_gene: TRBJ2-2
v_gene: TRBV29-1
d_gene: TRBD2
CDR3nt: TGCAGCGTTGTAACTAGCGGGAGTAACACCGGGGAGCTGTTTTTT
CDR3aa: CSVVTSGSNTGELFF

abundance: .
len: 15
j_gene: TRBJ2-7
v_gene: TRBV11-3
d_gene: .
CDR3nt: TGTGCCAGCAGCTTAGCGGGGTTCAGCTCCTACGAGCAGTACTTC
CDR3aa: CASSLAGFSSYEQYF

abundance: once
len: 14
j_gene: TRBJ1-1
v_gene: TRBV11-1
d_gene: .
CDR3nt: TGTGCCAGCAGCTTGGTGGCAGTGAACACTGAAGCTTTCTTT
CDR3aa: CASSLVAVNTEAFF

abundance: .
len: 15
j_gene: TRBJ1-1
v_gene: TRBV5-1
d_gene: TRBD1
CDR3nt: TGCGCCAGCAGCGGAACCTACAGGGGCGGGACTGAAGCTTTCTTT
CDR3aa: CASSGTYRGGTEAFF

abundance: .
len: 13
j_gene: TRBJ2-5
v_gene: TRBV2
d_gene: .
CDR3nt: TGTGCCAGCGCCGGGCCCAGGGGAGAGACCCAGTACTTC
CDR3aa: CASAGPRGETQYF

abundance: .
len: 14
j_gene: TRBJ1-2
v_gene: TRBV19
d_gene: .
CDR3nt: TGTGCCAGTAGTAGACAGTATAGTAACTATGGCTACACCTTC
CDR3aa: CASSRQYSNYGYTF

abundance: .
len: 13
j_gene: TRBJ1-4
v_gene: TRBV7-9
d_gene: .
CDR3nt: TGTGCCAGCAGCTTCGGAACGGGAGAAAAACTGTTTTTT
CDR3aa: CASSFGTGEKLFF

abundance: .
len: 16
j_gene: TRBJ2-6
v_gene: TRBV19
d_gene: .
CDR3nt: TGTGCCAGTAGTCCCGGACCGAGTTCTGGGGCCAACGTCCTGACTTTC
CDR3aa: CASSPGPSSGANVLTF

abundance: .
len: 15
j_gene: TRBJ2-4
v_gene: TRBV6-1
d_gene: .
CDR3nt: TGTGCCAGCAGTGAACCAGGGGCTAGGGGGAACATTCAGTACTTC
CDR3aa: CASSEPGARGNIQYF

abundance: .
len: 13
j_gene: TRBJ1-5
v_gene: TRBV4-1
d_gene: .
CDR3nt: TGCGCCAGCAGCCGGGGAAACAATCAGCCCCAGCATTTT
CDR3aa: CASSRGNNQPQHF

abundance: .
len: 16
j_gene: TRBJ2-1
v_gene: TRBV27
d_gene: .
CDR3nt: TGTGCCAGCAGTTTGGGTAGCAAGGTTGTCCGGGGATCTCAGTTCTTC
CDR3aa: CASSLGSKVVRGSQFF

abundance: .
len: 12
j_gene: TRBJ2-7
v_gene: TRBV28
d_gene: .
CDR3nt: TGTGCCAGCAGTTTGTACATCTACGAGCAGTACTTC
CDR3aa: CASSLYIYEQYF

abundance: .
len: 18
j_gene: TRBJ2-1
v_gene: TRBV7-6
d_gene: TRBD2
CDR3nt: TGTGCCAGCAGCCCAGAGCTAGCGGACCTAAACTCCTACAATGAGCAGTTCTTC
CDR3aa: CASSPELADLNSYNEQFF

abundance: .
len: 16
j_gene: TRBJ2-1
v_gene: TRBV9
d_gene: TRBD1
CDR3nt: TGTGCCAGCAGCGTAGGAGGGGACAGGGTTACCAATGAGCAGTTCTTC
CDR3aa: CASSVGGDRVTNEQFF

abundance: .
len: 15
j_gene: TRBJ2-1
v_gene: TRBV6-5
d_gene: TRBD1
CDR3nt: TGTGCCAGCAGTGCCGGGACAGGACATCACAATGAGCAGTTCTTC
CDR3aa: CASSAGTGHHNEQFF

abundance: few
len: 16
j_gene: TRBJ2-5
v_gene: TRBV6-6
d_gene: .
CDR3nt: TGTGCCAGCAGTTACTCGGCAGGGTCGGTCCAAGAGACCCAGTACTTC
CDR3aa: CASSYSAGSVQETQYF

abundance: .
len: 15
j_gene: TRBJ2-7
v_gene: TRBV11-3
d_gene: .
CDR3nt: TGTGCCAGCAGCTTAGATAGAGGGTCTTCCTACGAGCAGTACTTC
CDR3aa: CASSLDRGSSYEQYF

abundance: .
len: 15
j_gene: TRBJ2-7
v_gene: TRBV15
d_gene: .
CDR3nt: TGTGCCACCAGCGTGGAGGGGGTTTTAAGGTACGAGCAGTACTTC
CDR3aa: CATSVEGVLRYEQYF

abundance: .
len: 14
j_gene: TRBJ1-3
v_gene: TRBV14
d_gene: .
CDR3nt: TGTGCCAGCAGCGCTCTTGGAACTGGAAACACCATATATTTT
CDR3aa: CASSALGTGNTIYF

abundance: .
len: 14
j_gene: TRBJ1-2
v_gene: TRBV7-2
d_gene: .
CDR3nt: TGTGCCAGCAGCTTAGGGGCCAGGGAAGGCGGCTACACCTTC
CDR3aa: CASSLGAREGGYTF

abundance: .
len: 13
j_gene: TRBJ1-1
v_gene: TRBV10-3
d_gene: .
CDR3nt: TGTGCCATCAAGAGGACCAAGGACACTGAAGCTTTCTTT
CDR3aa: CAIKRTKDTEAFF

abundance: once
len: 14
j_gene: TRBJ1-5
v_gene: TRBV19
d_gene: .
CDR3nt: TGTGCCACCTCGAAGGGGATAAGCAATCAGCCCCAGCATTTT
CDR3aa: CATSKGISNQPQHF

abundance: few
len: 14
j_gene: TRBJ1-2
v_gene: TRBV19
d_gene: .
CDR3nt: TGTGCCAGTAGTCCCTCGACAGGCCTTCGAGGCTACACCTTC
CDR3aa: CASSPSTGLRGYTF

abundance: .
len: 15
j_gene: TRBJ2-1
v_gene: TRBV18
d_gene: TRBD1
CDR3nt: TGTGCCAGCTCACCACAGGGACAGGGACTCAATGAGCAGTTCTTC
CDR3aa: CASSPQGQGLNEQFF